Each of the 18 T cell receptor beta chains below was sequenced from the same sample in a study (dated by TCRdb to between 2014 and 2017). To prepare the library, 5' RACE was applied. Sequencing was carried out with an Illumina MiSeq. TCRdb trimmed the raw reads at Q25, called clones with MiXCR and kept productive beta chains. Rows are unified per CDR3 protein, each entry keeping the most common DNA and genes. The table for this sample lists tens of thousands of distinct CDR3 sequences; almost 25% of them were counted only once. Together, the top ten hold more than 3% of the sample. Sequenced: tumor-infiltrating naive CD4+ T cells sorted from the breast tumor. In the paper's terms, the cell subset or site label means: naive CD4+ T cells, CD4+CD45RA+CD25-. The origin of the receptors is a female donor with breast cancer.

Comments on this clonotype: One end of the junction does not line up with germline, which may come from a read error. This chain links TRBV9 with TRBJ2-3; D possibly corresponds to TRBD2 (6 bases). This CDR3 has 15 amino acids. Per the germline V gene, CDR1 is SGDLS and CDR2 is YYNGEE. In DNA, the CDR3 is TGTGCCAGCAGCCCGGGGGTAACTAGCACAGATACGCAGTTTTTT. Protein sequence: CASSPGVTSTDTQFF.

The chain uses TRBV5-6 and TRBJ2-7, with TRBD2 matching over 8 bases. The J segment lost 0 bases and the V segment lost 2 bases, leaving 4 bases of the junction unmatched. The germline CDR1 and CDR2 sequences are SGHDT and YYEEEE. This CDR3 spans 15 amino acids. CDR3 residues: CASSFNSGGSYEQYF. The CDR3, as DNA: TGTGCCAGCAGCTTTAACAGCGGGGGCTCCTACGAGCAGTACTTC.

This chain connects TRBV29-1 to TRBJ1-1, with D maybe TRBD1 (5 bases). V was shortened by 0 bases and J by 8 bases, with 13 bases between the two germline ends. The CDR3 has 13 residues. Germline loops: CDR1 SQVTM, CDR2 ANQGSEA. The CDR3 DNA reads TGCAGCGTTGAAGACACCCGAAGGGGAGAAGCTTTCTTT. Translated: CSVEDTRRGEAFF.

The V and J genes are TRBV7-6 and TRBJ1-2; no definite D call. Germline V gives CDR1 SGHVS, CDR2 FNYEAQ. V lost 1 base and J lost 0, with 6 bases in between. This CDR3 contains 14 residues. CDR3 sequence (DNA): TGTGCCAGCAGCTTAGATAGGGCTAACTATGGCTACACCTTC. Its translation is CASSLDRANYGYTF.

The table lists this clonotype with a few counts. The rearrangement links TRBV7-2 to TRBJ2-1; the match to TRBD2 covers 9 bases. After removal of 3 bases from V and 4 bases from J, the junction contained 4 bases not matched to a gene. The CDR3 is made up of 15 amino acids. Germline CDR1 reads SGHTA; CDR2 reads FQGNSA. Here the CDR3 DNA reads TGTGCCAGCAGCTTTAGCGGGAGCGGGTACAATGAGCAGTTCTTC. This translates into CASSFSGSGYNEQFF.

The chain recombines TRBV20-1 with TRBJ1-2, with no clear D. Trimming left V 0 bases short and J 6 bases short, with 14 bases between. CDR1 is DFQATT and CDR2 is SNEGSKA in the germline V gene (reference sequence). The CDR3 is 14 residues long. CDR3 loop: CSARDGGSPNGYTF. The CDR3 coding sequence is TGCAGTGCTAGAGATGGCGGATCTCCGAATGGCTACACCTTC.

This clonotype has more than one count but fewer than ten. This rearrangement joins TRBV7-2 to TRBJ2-2; D call uncertain. Germline V CDR1 and CDR2: SGHTA, FQGNSA. The CDR3 has 15 residues. Trimming shortened V by 1 base and J by 6 bases, and 12 bases separated the two germline ends. The CDR3 sequence: CASSLVSPVSGELFF. The CDR3 DNA reads as TGTGCCAGCAGCTTAGTTAGTCCGGTCTCCGGGGAGCTGTTTTTT.

V is TRBV7-2 and J is TRBJ2-7, with TRBD2 matching over 8 bases. This CDR3 spans 15 amino acids. Germline V CDR1 and CDR2: SGHTA, FQGNSA. V shed 0 bases and J 2 bases; nucleotides not matched to a gene: 3. Here the CDR3 reads CASSLASGTTYEQYF. The DNA of the CDR3 is TGTGCCAGCAGCTTAGCTAGCGGGACGACCTACGAGCAGTACTTC.

There are a few counts of this clonotype. The DNA of the CDR3 is TGCGCCAGCAGCTTGGGGGTTCTCACAGATACGCAGTATTTT. Its protein product is CASSLGVLTDTQYF. This chain connects TRBV5-1 to TRBJ2-3; D not certain. Per the germline V gene, CDR1 is SGHRS and CDR2 is YFSETQ. This CDR3 spans 14 amino acids. Trimming pared 0 bases from V and 2 bases from J, leaving 7 bases between.

The chain links TRBV4-1 to TRBJ2-1, with 14 bases identical to TRBD2. Trimming took 5 bases from V and 6 from J; bases not matched to a gene: 9. CDR1 is MGHRA, CDR2 YSYEKL, per germline. The CDR3 covers 17 residues. The CDR3, as DNA: TGCGCCAGCAGCTCGGGACTAGCGGGAGTCGGGGGCAATGAGCAGTTCTTC. This translates into CASSSGLAGVGGNEQFF.

This clonotype was observed a few times. The chain couples TRBV24-1 to TRBJ2-3; 9 bases line up with TRBD1. The junction had 14 bases not matched to a gene; V was cut back by 6 bases and J by 8 bases. Looked up from germline, CDR1 is KGHDR and CDR2 is SFDVKD. The CDR3 is 16 residues long. CDR3 sequence (DNA): TGTGCCACCAGTAACACCGGGACAGGGATTTCCGGTACGCAGTATTTT. Translating it yields CATSNTGTGISGTQYF.

The chain recombines TRBV25-1 with TRBJ1-3, with D uncertain. This CDR3 has 17 residues. Trimming took 5 bases from V and 0 from J, leaving 17 bases between them. CDR1 and CDR2 from the germline V gene are MGHDK and SYGVNS. The CDR3 DNA is TGTGCCAGCAGTTTCCGATCCGGGCCGGACTCTGGAAACACCATATATTTT. This translates into CASSFRSGPDSGNTIYF. Full variable domain (remainder filled in from reference TRBV25-1 and TRBJ1-3): EADIYQTPRYLVIGTGKKITLECSQTMGHDKMYWYQQDPGMELHLIHYSYGVNSTEKGDLSSESTVSRIRTEHFPLTLESARPSHTSQYLCASSFRSGPDSGNTIYFGEGSWLTVV.

Only a few counts were recorded for this clonotype. The CDR3 reads CASSLGLTGARTDTQYF. As DNA, the CDR3 is TGTGCCAGCAGCTTAGGGTTAACAGGGGCTCGCACAGATACGCAGTATTTT. V usage is TRBV7-9 and J usage is TRBJ2-3; TRBD1 matches 7 bases. J was trimmed by 1 base and V by 1 base; bases with no gene match: 8. Germline CDR1 is SEHNR and CDR2 is FQNEAQ (reference sequence). The CDR3 runs 17 residues.

Details on this clonotype: Because the CDR3 is missing its conserved closing phenylalanine or tryptophan, this is likely a read error. The genes are TRBV6-5 and TRBJ2-1, with no clear D. CDR1 is MNHEY, CDR2 SVGAGI, per germline. The CDR3 is 15 amino acids. V shed 3 bases and J shed 4 bases, with 13 bases lying between them. CDR3 in DNA: TGTGCCAGCAGTTATAGAAGTCCCGGTTACAATGAGCAGTTCTCC. This translates into CASSYRSPGYNEQFS.

This clonotype was observed a few times. A much larger clone lies one base from this, so it may be a read error. This chain uses TRBV5-1 with TRBJ1-5; D may be TRBD1 (5 bases). The CDR3 length is 16 residues. The germline CDR1 and CDR2 sequences are SGHRS and YFSETQ. The CDR3 spells CAGSRLPGSSNQPQHF. The DNA for the CDR3 is TGCGCCGGCAGCAGGCTCCCAGGGAGCAGCAATCAGCCCCAGCATTTT. The whole variable domain, filled in from reference TRBV5-1 and TRBJ1-5, reads KAGVTQTPRYLIKTRGQQVTLSCSPISGHRSVSWYQQTPGQGLQFLFEYFSETQRNKGNFPGRFSGRQFSNSRSEMNVSTLELGDSALYLCAGSRLPGSSNQPQHFGDGTRLSIL.

The chain is built from TRBV12-3 or TRBV12-4 and TRBJ1-1; D remains ambiguous. V lost 2 bases and J 2 bases, leaving 12 bases between the germline ends. This CDR3 has 15 amino acids. In DNA form, the CDR3 reads TGTGCCAGCAGTTTAACCTGGGGTGCAAACACTGAAGCTTTCTTT. Its translation is CASSLTWGANTEAFF.

Notes on this clonotype: At one boundary the junction diverges from the germline segment, which might be a read error. The chain uses TRBV12-3 or TRBV12-4 and TRBJ2-1; the D is unclear. CDR3 size: 14 residues. The CDR3, as DNA: TGTGCCCGCAGTTTACCCTTCTCCTACAATGAGCAGTTCTTC. It encodes CARSLPFSYNEQFF.

This clonotype appeared a few times. This chain uses TRBV2 with TRBJ1-2; 11 bases are a match to TRBD1. This CDR3 is built from 13 residues. Germline CDR1 SNHLY, CDR2 FYNNEI. Trimming removed 6 bases from V and 5 bases from J; junction bases left unmatched: 2. The CDR3 region is CASRGQGAYGYTF. The DNA for the CDR3 is TGTGCCAGCAGAGGACAGGGGGCATATGGCTACACCTTC.